This passage covers 26 T cell receptor beta chains from one sample sequenced in a study of blood T cell repertoires in COVID-19. Some clones are missing from TCRdb's copy, which holds only in-frame ones; the method was immunoSEQ multiplex PCR. The sample records tens of thousands of clones, around 85% being singletons. The sample was peripheral blood. Every receptor here comes from a man in his 70s with acute or convalescent COVID-19.

This chain uses TRBV6-2 or TRBV6-3 with TRBJ1-1, with D possibly being TRBD1 (5 bases). The V end was cut by 2 bases, the J end by 1 base, with 14 bases between. Germline CDR1 MNHEY, CDR2 SVGEGT. The CDR3 covers 16 residues. CDR3 coding DNA: TGTGCCAGCAGTTACCCTTGGGGGGAAGGGAACACTGAAGCTTTCTTT. It is translated as CASSYPWGEGNTEAFF.

The chain employs TRBV28 and TRBJ2-3; 9 bases map to TRBD1. Trimming took 5 bases from V and 0 from J; bases not matched to a gene: 6. Per germline, CDR1 MDHEN and CDR2 SYDVKM. This CDR3 has 16 residues. The CDR3 reads CASSLPGQGSTDTQYF. The DNA of the CDR3 is TGTGCCAGCAGTCTCCCGGGACAGGGAAGCACAGATACGCAGTATTTT.

This clone occurred a few times. This chain joins TRBV4-1 and TRBJ2-7, with D possibly being TRBD1 (5 bases). CDR1 is MGHRA and CDR2 is YSYEKL in the germline V gene. The CDR3 runs to 13 residues. Trimming cost V 3 bases and J 4 bases, with 10 bases left between them. CDR3 bases: TGCGCCAGCAGCCAGCCGCAGGGATACGAGCAGTACTTC. Its protein product is CASSQPQGYEQYF.

This chain connects TRBV2 to TRBJ2-7; 9 positions agree with TRBD1. Germline V lookup: CDR1 SNHLY, CDR2 FYNNEI. The CDR3 is 14 residues long. Trimming removed 6 bases from V and 7 bases from J; junction bases left unmatched: 10. The CDR3 DNA is TGTGCCAGCAGCCTAACAATGACAGGGGGGGAGCAGTACGTC. It yields the protein CASSLTMTGGEQYV.

V and J are TRBV5-4 and TRBJ2-5, with TRBD2 as a possible D gene (5 bases). The V gene's germline CDR1 is SGHNT and CDR2 YYREEE (reference sequence). With 3 bases removed from V and 5 bases from J, the gap between germline ends came to 14 bases. The CDR3 sequence is 14 residues long. CDR3 DNA sequence: TGTGCCAGCAGCTCGGACTTGATGGGGGAGACCCAGTACTTC. It codes for CASSSDLMGETQYF.

The chain links TRBV2 to TRBJ1-5, with a tentative D call TRBD1 (6 bases). V shed 8 bases and J shed 0 bases, with 14 bases lying between them. The CDR3 is made up of 15 amino acids. Per germline, CDR1 SNHLY and CDR2 FYNNEI. CDR3 amino acids: CASALQGPSNQPQHF. DNA of the CDR3: TGTGCCAGCGCCCTACAGGGACCTAGCAATCAGCCCCAGCATTTT.

The gene calls are TRBV11-2 and TRBJ2-7; 8 bases agree with TRBD1. Germline trimming cut 2 bases from V and 5 bases from J; bases unmatched to any gene: 5. From germline, CDR1 is SGHAT and CDR2 FQNNGV. The CDR3 is 14 amino acids. Here the CDR3 DNA reads TGTGCCAGCAGCTTAAATCCGACAGGGGACGAGCAGTACTTC. It specifies CASSLNPTGDEQYF.

In this sample, this clone turned up once. The J gene is TRBJ1-5, the V gene TRBV4-2; maybe TRBD1 (5 bases). The CDR3 covers 17 residues. V lost 4 bases and J lost 1, with 17 bases in between. Germline loops: CDR1 LGHNA, CDR2 YNFKEQ. The chain's CDR3 is CASSLWGGGGSNQPQHF. In nucleotides, the CDR3 is TGTGCCAGCAGCCTTTGGGGCGGGGGAGGGAGCAATCAGCCCCAGCATTTT.

The chain uses TRBV29-1 and TRBJ2-1; unclear D gene. This CDR3 comprises 13 residues. The V end was cut by 5 bases, the J end by 0 bases, with 8 bases between. Germline CDR1 SQVTM, CDR2 ANQGSEA. The CDR3 DNA reads TGCAGCGTTAGCGTAAGCTCCTACAATGAGCAGTTCTTC. Its translation is CSVSVSSYNEQFF.

The chain links TRBV2 to TRBJ1-2; 9 bases are shared with TRBD1. Germline V gene sequence: CDR1 SNHLY, CDR2 FYNNEI. The CDR3 totals 13 residues. V shed 7 bases and J 5 bases; nucleotides not matched to a gene: 5. The CDR3 is CASKQGAGYGYTF. Here the CDR3 DNA reads TGTGCCAGCAAACAGGGGGCTGGGTATGGCTACACCTTC.

A few counts support this clone. The chain joins TRBV3-1 (or the pseudogene TRBV3-2) to TRBJ1-2; a weak D match, TRBD1 (5 bases). The CDR3 sequence is 12 residues long. V was cut by 6 bases and J by 6 bases, with 11 bases left in between. Germline assignment: CDR1 LGHDT and CDR2 YNNKEL (reference sequence). CDR3 coding DNA: TGTGCCAGCAGTGGGGCAGGCGATGGCTACACCTTC. This translates into CASSGAGDGYTF.

This rearrangement joins TRBV5-6 to TRBJ2-2; D is perhaps TRBD1 (6 bases). This CDR3 is 15 amino acids long. Per the germline V gene, CDR1 is SGHDT and CDR2 is YYEEEE. V gave up 5 bases and J gave up 0 bases, with 11 bases separating them. CDR3 region: CASRHGQPNTGELFF. The CDR3 DNA reads TGTGCCAGCAGGCACGGACAGCCGAACACCGGGGAGCTGTTTTTT.

This chain uses TRBV5-6 with TRBJ2-1; maybe TRBD2 (5 bases). This CDR3 has 12 residues. CDR1 is SGHDT, CDR2 YYEEEE, per germline. V was clipped by 5 bases and J by 7 bases, with 10 bases between them. CDR3 sequence reads: CASSRTGNEQFF. CDR3 coding DNA: TGTGCCAGCAGTCGGACGGGGAATGAGCAGTTCTTC.

V gene TRBV2 combines with J gene TRBJ1-5; 11 nucleotides line up with TRBD1. J lost 2 bases, V lost 6 bases, and 9 bases had no gene match. This CDR3 is built from 17 residues. CDR1 SNHLY and CDR2 FYNNEI come from the germline V gene. The CDR3 loop is CASSPGQGVFGNQPQHF. The DNA of the CDR3 is TGTGCCAGCAGCCCGGGACAGGGGGTGTTTGGCAATCAGCCCCAGCATTTT.

The chain combines TRBV6-5 with TRBJ1-2, with a possible D match to TRBD1 (6 bases). Germline-derived CDR1 and CDR2 are MNHEY and SVGAGI. The germline V and J ends were trimmed by 7 bases and 6 bases, with 15 bases remaining between them. The CDR3 consists of 13 residues. CDR3 bases: TGTGCCAGCACCCCCGGGACAACTCATGGCTACACCTTC. Residues: CASTPGTTHGYTF.

The J gene is TRBJ2-3, the V gene TRBV27, with D unclear. Germline lookup yields CDR1 MNHEY and CDR2 SMNVEV (reference sequence). The CDR3 has 14 residues. The V gene lost 5 bases and the J gene lost 5 bases, with 14 bases spanning the gap. The CDR3 loop reads CASSTQDQGDTQYF. The CDR3 DNA sequence: TGTGCCAGCAGTACCCAGGATCAAGGAGATACGCAGTATTTT.

The V gene is TRBV11-2, the J gene TRBJ2-1, with TRBD1 matching over 8 bases. Germline-derived CDR1 and CDR2 are SGHAT and FQNNGV. The CDR3 is 19 amino acids. Trimming removed 2 bases from V and 3 bases from J; junction bases left unmatched: 15. CDR3: CASSLHSVPGGVLYNEQFF. CDR3 bases: TGTGCCAGCAGCTTACATTCCGTACCAGGGGGCGTACTCTACAATGAGCAGTTCTTC.

V is TRBV5-1 and J is TRBJ1-6; TRBD1 is a possible D gene (5 bases). Trimming cost V 4 bases and J 7 bases, with 15 bases left between them. Per the germline V gene, CDR1 is SGHRS and CDR2 is YFSETQ. The CDR3 has 15 residues. The CDR3 sequence: CASSPVGARNSPLHF. The CDR3 DNA sequence: TGCGCCAGCAGCCCGGTAGGGGCGCGGAATTCACCCCTCCACTTT.

The chain combines TRBV4-2 with TRBJ1-2, with TRBD1 identical over 8 bases. The CDR3 sequence is 15 residues long. J gave up 4 bases and V 1 base, and 5 bases lay outside the gene matches. Germline CDR1 is LGHNA and CDR2 is YNFKEQ. The CDR3 DNA sequence: TGTGCCAGCAGCCAAGCGATCACAGGGGGCTATGGCTACACCTTC. Its translation is CASSQAITGGYGYTF.

This rearrangement joins TRBV30 to TRBJ2-2; perhaps TRBD1 as D (5 bases). CDR3 length: 13 residues. CDR1 is GTSNPN, CDR2 SVGIG, per germline (reference sequence). The ends were cut back, 3 bases at V and 3 bases at J, with 8 bases in the middle. For the CDR3, the DNA is TGTGCCTGGAGCGGACACTACACCGGGGAGCTGTTTTTT. Translated, it gives CAWSGHYTGELFF.

The chain uses TRBV5-4 and TRBJ2-7; the D gene is possibly TRBD1 (5 bases). CDR1 is SGHNT, CDR2 YYREEE, per germline (reference sequence). Deletions cut 3 bases from V and 0 bases from J, with 13 bases between. The CDR3 has 15 amino acids. CDR3 sequence reads: CASSYGQESSYEQYF. The CDR3, as DNA: TGTGCCAGCAGCTATGGACAAGAGAGCTCCTACGAGCAGTACTTC.

The V gene is TRBV9, the J gene TRBJ1-6; 11 nucleotides agree with TRBD1. The V gene's germline CDR1 is SGDLS and CDR2 YYNGEE. Trimming at V came to 3 bases and at J to 9 bases, leaving 5 bases not matched to a gene. This CDR3 spans 15 amino acids. The DNA for the CDR3 is TGTGCCAGCAGCGCCGGGACAGGGGGTCGTTCACCCCTCCACTTT. Protein sequence: CASSAGTGGRSPLHF.

The chain is built from TRBV2 and TRBJ2-5; possible D gene TRBD2, 6 bases. The CDR3 contains 12 residues. Trimming removed 6 bases at V and 5 bases at J, with 10 bases between. CDR1 and CDR2 from the germline V gene are SNHLY and FYNNEI. The CDR3 loop reads CASSPLAETQYF. Here the CDR3 DNA reads TGTGCCAGCAGCCCGCTAGCGGAGACCCAGTACTTC.

The chain has TRBV5-4 and TRBJ2-5; 8 positions agree with TRBD2. Per the germline V gene, CDR1 is SGHNT and CDR2 is YYREEE (reference sequence). The CDR3 spans 16 residues. V shed 1 base and J 5 bases; nucleotides not matched to a gene: 10. In nucleotides, the CDR3 is TGTGCCAGCAGCTTGTACGGGGGGGGAGCGGGGGAGACCCAGTACTTC. Protein sequence: CASSLYGGGAGETQYF.

This clone occurred a few times. This chain connects TRBV4-2 to TRBJ1-1; D ambiguous. This CDR3 has 16 residues. Germline CDR1 LGHNA, CDR2 YNFKEQ. The germline V and J ends were trimmed by 2 bases and 2 bases, with 15 bases remaining between them. The CDR3 region is CASSQKRSFINTEAFF. The CDR3 nucleotides read TGTGCCAGCAGCCAAAAGAGGAGTTTCATAAACACTGAAGCTTTCTTT.

The DNA for the CDR3 is TGTGCCAGCAGTTTAAGGACAGGGGGTTATGCCTATGGCTACACCTTC. Translated, it gives CASSLRTGGYAYGYTF. This chain joins TRBV27 and TRBJ1-2, with 10 positions matching TRBD1. CDR3 length equals 16 residues. CDR1 and CDR2 from the germline V gene are MNHEY and SMNVEV (reference sequence). J was trimmed by 4 bases and V by 2 bases; bases with no gene match: 7.